The 23 T cell receptor beta chains reported below all come from one sample, sequenced in a study of identical twins (dated by TCRdb to 2016 to 2018). The library was generated by 5' RACE. Sequencing was performed on an Illumina HiSeq 2000. TCRdb reprocessing: public reads trimmed at Q25 with fastp, clones called with MiXCR, in-frame beta chains kept. Each record represents a unique CDR3 protein, reported with the most common genes and DNA among its rows. For this sample the table gives under 800,000 distinct CDR3 sequences, of which around 20% were detected only once. The ten largest clones represent roughly 4% of the sample. This sample was shared with a second study, whose subject was T cells expressing NK-cell markers.

The sequencing sample was made of PBMCs. The receptors come from a woman aged 18-29 years in good health.

The sample holds a few counts of this clonotype. The gene calls are TRBV7-8 and TRBJ2-7; 7 nucleotides align to TRBD1. The germline V gene has CDR1 SGHVS and CDR2 FQNEAQ. Trimming cost V 5 bases and J 2 bases; bases outside gene matches: 6. The CDR3 is 14 amino acids. CDR3 coding DNA: TGTGCCAGCAGCCCCGGACAGGCCACCTACGAGCAGTACTTC. Amino acids: CASSPGQATYEQYF.

The V and J genes are TRBV2 and TRBJ2-5; 14 nucleotides line up with TRBD2. CDR1 and CDR2 from the germline V gene are SNHLY and FYNNEI. The CDR3 has 17 amino acids. Losses at the gene ends were 6 bases for V and 1 base for J; bases not matched to a gene: 7. The CDR3 bases are TGTGCCAGCAGCGCCAGACTAGCGGGAGGGAGCCAAGAGACCCAGTACTTC. Amino acids: CASSARLAGGSQETQYF.

This clonotype was observed a few times. The rearrangement links TRBV20-1 to TRBJ2-1; 13 nucleotides agree with TRBD2. This CDR3 is 14 amino acids long. Germline V gene sequence: CDR1 DFQATT, CDR2 SNEGSKA (reference sequence). The ends lost 4 bases at V and 8 bases at J; junction bases unmatched: 5. CDR3 DNA: TGCAGTGCTAATGGACTAGCGGGAGTCGATGAGCAGTTCTTC. Its protein product is CSANGLAGVDEQFF.

This clonotype was seen many times. CDR3 nucleotide sequence: TGTGCCAGCAGGTGGGACAGTACCACCGGGGAGCTGTTTTTT. Translating it yields CASRWDSTTGELFF. This sequence joins TRBV12-3 or TRBV12-4 and TRBJ2-2; 7 bases line up with TRBD1. The ends lost 6 bases at V and 4 bases at J; junction bases unmatched: 5. The CDR3 spans 14 residues.

The chain couples TRBV6-5 to TRBJ2-7; possible D gene TRBD2, 5 bases. The V end was cut by 2 bases, the J end by 6 bases, with 11 bases between. CDR3 length equals 13 residues. The V gene's germline CDR1 is MNHEY and CDR2 SVGAGI. The CDR3 DNA sequence: TGTGCCAGCAGTTACGCGGTCGAGGGCGAGCAGTACTTC. This encodes CASSYAVEGEQYF.

This chain connects TRBV5-6 to TRBJ2-7; 9 nucleotides agree with TRBD1. The V gene end was trimmed by 3 bases and the J gene end by 4 bases; junction bases not matched to a gene: 8. The CDR3 loop spans 15 amino acids. Per germline, CDR1 SGHDT and CDR2 YYEEEE. CDR3 nucleotides: TGTGCCAGCAGCTCCGGAGGGACAGGGATGTACGAGCAGTACTTC. Protein product: CASSSGGTGMYEQYF.

This clonotype was detected only once. V usage is TRBV11-2 and J usage is TRBJ2-5, with 7 bases identical to TRBD1. Per the germline V gene, CDR1 is SGHAT and CDR2 is FQNNGV. V lost 5 bases to trimming and J lost 1 base; unmatched junction nucleotides: 10. The CDR3 runs to 16 residues. CDR3 bases: TGTGCCAGCAGCCCCATTCTACAGGGGAGCCAAGAGACCCAGTACTTC. Its protein product is CASSPILQGSQETQYF.

This clonotype has only a few counts. The gene calls are TRBV20-1 and TRBJ2-5, with D possibly TRBD2 on 6 matching bases. Trimming removed 1 base at V and 7 bases at J, with 16 bases between. CDR3 length equals 14 residues. The germline CDR1 and CDR2 sequences are DFQATT and SNEGSKA (reference sequence). The CDR3 coding sequence is TGCAGTGCTAGAGTGGGGGGACGGCCCAGGACCCAGTACTTC. This encodes CSARVGGRPRTQYF.

This clonotype was seen more than once but under ten times. The rearrangement links TRBV5-5 to TRBJ2-5; D may be TRBD1 (6 bases). Germline V gene data show CDR1 as SGHKS and CDR2 as YYEKEE (reference sequence). V dropped 2 bases and J dropped 4 bases, with 9 bases sitting between them. CDR3 length equals 13 residues. CDR3 nucleotides: TGTGCCAGCAGCTTACCACAGGGAGAGACCCAGTACTTC. This codes for CASSLPQGETQYF.

This clonotype was seen a handful of times. The gene calls are TRBV5-1 and TRBJ2-1; D not certain. The CDR3 loop spans 11 amino acids. The V gene lost 1 base and the J gene lost 10 bases, with 6 bases spanning the gap. Germline lookup yields CDR1 SGHRS and CDR2 YFSETQ. The CDR3 DNA follows: TGCGCCAGCAGCTTGAAGTCGGAGCAGTTCTTC. Amino acid sequence: CASSLKSEQFF.

The chain uses TRBV5-1 and TRBJ2-1; D remains ambiguous. V gave up 2 bases and J gave up 5 bases, with 8 bases separating them. The CDR3 contains 13 residues. Germline V gene data show CDR1 as SGHRS and CDR2 as YFSETQ. In DNA, the CDR3 is TGCGCCAGCAGCTTCGTTATCGACAATGAGCAGTTCTTC. As protein: CASSFVIDNEQFF.

The rearrangement uses TRBV7-3 and TRBJ2-3; 8 nucleotides line up with TRBD2. Germline values: CDR1 SGHTA, CDR2 FQGTGA. V was pared by 9 bases and J by 6 bases, with 8 bases of the junction left unmatched. This CDR3 has 13 amino acids. The CDR3 loop is CASAFGTRDTQYF. CDR3 nucleotides: TGTGCCAGTGCTTTTGGGACTAGGGATACGCAGTATTTT.

This chain connects TRBV12-3 or TRBV12-4 to TRBJ1-6; D unclear. V lost 6 bases and J lost 10, with 16 bases in between. The CDR3 length is 14 residues. CDR3 nucleotide sequence: TGTGCCAGCAGCGACCTAGGCTCGGCGTCACCCCTCCACTTT. Translation gives CASSDLGSASPLHF.

The CDR3 reads CASSSPGRGAEAFF. The CDR3 nucleotides are TGTGCCAGCAGTTCTCCAGGGAGAGGGGCTGAAGCTTTCTTT. V usage is TRBV12-3 or TRBV12-4 and J usage is TRBJ1-1, with D perhaps matching TRBD1 (5 bases). The CDR3 runs to 14 residues. Trimming took off 4 bases at V and 6 bases at J, with 15 bases between the two ends.

The chain recombines TRBV20-1 with TRBJ1-1; 7 nucleotides line up with TRBD1. The CDR3 has 17 amino acids. V shed 1 base and J 1 base; nucleotides not matched to a gene: 12. CDR1 and CDR2 (germline): DFQATT, SNEGSKA (reference sequence). The CDR3 spells CSARGKTGSSRNTEAFF. CDR3 nucleotide sequence: TGCAGTGCTAGAGGGAAGACAGGGTCTAGCCGGAACACTGAAGCTTTCTTT.

This clonotype occurred a few times. V is TRBV6-5 and J is TRBJ2-7, with TRBD2 as a possible D gene (5 bases). This CDR3 has 13 amino acids. Germline CDR1 reads MNHEY; CDR2 reads SVGAGI. Trimming left V 2 bases short and J 7 bases short, with 12 bases between. The CDR3 reads CASSYREPGEQYF. As DNA, the CDR3 is TGTGCCAGCAGTTACAGGGAGCCTGGGGAGCAGTACTTC.

This clonotype came up many times. The chain links TRBV20-1 to TRBJ2-1; 8 bases agree with TRBD2. Germline V gives CDR1 DFQATT, CDR2 SNEGSKA (reference sequence). The V and J ends lost 0 bases and 4 bases, in that order; junction bases with no gene match: 5. This CDR3 region has 15 residues. For the CDR3, the DNA is TGCAGTGCTAGAGAGGGTAGCGGGGATTACAATGAGCAGTTCTTC. It yields the protein CSAREGSGDYNEQFF.

CDR3 in amino acids: CSALGQGSYEQYF. The DNA for the CDR3 is TGCAGTGCTTTAGGACAGGGATCCTACGAGCAGTACTTC. This chain connects TRBV20-1 to TRBJ2-7; 8 bases are shared with TRBD1. CDR3 length equals 13 residues. Germline lookup yields CDR1 DFQATT and CDR2 SNEGSKA (reference sequence). The V and J ends lost 5 bases and 1 base, in that order; junction bases with no gene match: 4.

The CDR3: CASSGPTDSDPRYEQYF. CDR3 coding DNA: TGCGCCAGCAGTGGCCCCACGGACAGTGATCCGCGGTACGAGCAGTACTTC. The V and J genes are TRBV10-2 and TRBJ2-7, with a weak D call TRBD1 (6 bases). Trimming took 4 bases from V and 4 from J, leaving 23 bases between them. The CDR3 runs to 17 residues. Germline CDR1 and CDR2: WSHSY and SAAADI.

This clonotype appeared a few times. J is TRBJ2-1 and V is TRBV20-1; possible D gene TRBD1, 5 bases. Germline CDR1 is DFQATT and CDR2 is SNEGSKA (reference sequence). The CDR3 has 16 amino acids. Trimming left V 1 base short and J 6 bases short, with 19 bases between. Written as DNA, the CDR3 is TGCAGTGCTAGAGTCCCCAATTCCGGGCAGGGCAATGAGCAGTTCTTC. It translates to CSARVPNSGQGNEQFF.

The chain is built from TRBV12-3 or TRBV12-4 and TRBJ1-2; D is uncertain. V gave up 2 bases and J gave up 4 bases, with 11 bases separating them. This CDR3 comprises 14 residues. CDR3 nucleotide sequence: TGTGCCAGCAGTTTATCGGGAGGAATCTATGGCTACACCTTC. As protein: CASSLSGGIYGYTF.

This rearrangement joins TRBV21-1 to TRBJ2-1; the table names TRBD1, a call not compared with the DNA. TRBV21-1 is recorded as a pseudogene. The CDR3 length is 16 residues. The CDR3 loop reads CASSTRDRSSYNEQFF. DNA for the CDR3: TGTGCCAGCAGCACACGGGACAGGTCTTCTTACAATGAGCAGTTCTTC.

The V call is TRBV20-1, the J call TRBJ1-2; D is undetermined. CDR1 and CDR2 (germline): DFQATT, SNEGSKA (reference sequence). The V end lost 1 base, the J end lost 6 bases, and 6 bases lay between the germline ends. The CDR3 is made up of 11 amino acids. As DNA, the CDR3 is TGCAGTGCTAGAGGAAGGCATGGCTACACCTTC. It yields the protein CSARGRHGYTF.